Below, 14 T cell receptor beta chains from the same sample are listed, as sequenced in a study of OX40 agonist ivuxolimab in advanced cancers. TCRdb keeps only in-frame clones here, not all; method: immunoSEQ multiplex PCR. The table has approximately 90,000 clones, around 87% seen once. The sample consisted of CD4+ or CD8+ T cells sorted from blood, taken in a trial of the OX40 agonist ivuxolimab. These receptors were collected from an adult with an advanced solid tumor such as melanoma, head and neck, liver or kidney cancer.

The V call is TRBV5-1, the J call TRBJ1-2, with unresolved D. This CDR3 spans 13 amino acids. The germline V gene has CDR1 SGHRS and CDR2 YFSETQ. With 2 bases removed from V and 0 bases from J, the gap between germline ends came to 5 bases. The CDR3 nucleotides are TGCGCCAGCAGCTTTCCACCTAACTATGGCTACACCTTC. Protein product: CASSFPPNYGYTF.

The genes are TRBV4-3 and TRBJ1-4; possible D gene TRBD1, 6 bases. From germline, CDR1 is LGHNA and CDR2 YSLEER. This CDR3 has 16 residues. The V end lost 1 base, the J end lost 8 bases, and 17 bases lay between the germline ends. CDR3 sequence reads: CASSQATGPNGEKLFF. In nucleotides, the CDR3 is TGCGCCAGCAGCCAAGCCACAGGGCCCAATGGCGAAAAACTGTTTTTT.

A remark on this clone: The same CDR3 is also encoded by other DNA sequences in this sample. The CDR3 sequence: CASSEQSLQPQHF. The CDR3 coding sequence is TGTGCCAGCAGTGAACAGAGTTTACAGCCCCAGCATTTT. This chain uses TRBV6-1 with TRBJ1-5; the D is unclear. V shed 2 bases and J shed 7 bases, with 9 bases lying between them. CDR3 size: 13 residues. The germline V gene encodes CDR1 MNHNS and CDR2 SASEGT.

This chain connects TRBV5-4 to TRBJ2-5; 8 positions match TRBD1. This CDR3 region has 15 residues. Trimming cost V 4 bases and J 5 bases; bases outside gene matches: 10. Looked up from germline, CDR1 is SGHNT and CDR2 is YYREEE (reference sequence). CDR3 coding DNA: TGTGCCAGCAGCCCTTACAGGGGGATGGGGGAGACCCAGTACTTC. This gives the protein CASSPYRGMGETQYF.

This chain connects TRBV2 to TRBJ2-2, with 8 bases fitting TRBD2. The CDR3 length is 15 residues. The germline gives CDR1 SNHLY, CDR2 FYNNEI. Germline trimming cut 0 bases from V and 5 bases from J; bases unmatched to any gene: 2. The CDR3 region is CASSEALAGTGELFF. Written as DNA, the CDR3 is TGTGCCAGCAGTGAAGCCCTAGCGGGTACCGGGGAGCTGTTTTTT.

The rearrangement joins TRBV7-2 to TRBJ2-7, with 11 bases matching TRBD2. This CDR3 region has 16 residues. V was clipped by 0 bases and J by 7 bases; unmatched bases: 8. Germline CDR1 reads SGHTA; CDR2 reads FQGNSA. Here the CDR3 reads CASSLALAGVQGEQYF. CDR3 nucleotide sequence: TGTGCCAGCAGCTTAGCACTAGCGGGAGTCCAAGGGGAGCAGTACTTC.

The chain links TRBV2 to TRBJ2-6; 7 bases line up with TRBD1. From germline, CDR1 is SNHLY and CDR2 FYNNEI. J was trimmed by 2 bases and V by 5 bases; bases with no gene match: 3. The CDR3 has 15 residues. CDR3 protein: CASSFGQAGANVLTF. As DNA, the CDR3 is TGTGCCAGCAGTTTTGGACAGGCTGGGGCCAACGTCCTGACTTTC.

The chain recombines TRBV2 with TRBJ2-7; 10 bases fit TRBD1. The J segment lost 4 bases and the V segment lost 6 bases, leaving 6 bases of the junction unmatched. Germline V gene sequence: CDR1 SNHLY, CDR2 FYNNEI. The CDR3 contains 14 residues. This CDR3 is CASSDRDRGYEQYF. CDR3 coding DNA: TGTGCCAGCAGCGACCGGGACAGGGGTTACGAGCAGTACTTC.

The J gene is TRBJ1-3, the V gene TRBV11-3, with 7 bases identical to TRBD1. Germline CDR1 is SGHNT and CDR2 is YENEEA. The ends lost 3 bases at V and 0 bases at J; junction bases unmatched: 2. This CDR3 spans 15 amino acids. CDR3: CASSLTGNSGNTIYF. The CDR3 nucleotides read TGTGCCAGCAGCTTGACAGGGAACTCTGGAAACACCATATATTTT.

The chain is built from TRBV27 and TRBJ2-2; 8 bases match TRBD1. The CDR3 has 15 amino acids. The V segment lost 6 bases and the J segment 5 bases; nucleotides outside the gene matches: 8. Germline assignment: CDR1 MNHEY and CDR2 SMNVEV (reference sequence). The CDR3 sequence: CASSLDRVLTGELFF. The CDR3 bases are TGTGCCAGCAGCCTGGACAGGGTACTTACCGGGGAGCTGTTTTTT.

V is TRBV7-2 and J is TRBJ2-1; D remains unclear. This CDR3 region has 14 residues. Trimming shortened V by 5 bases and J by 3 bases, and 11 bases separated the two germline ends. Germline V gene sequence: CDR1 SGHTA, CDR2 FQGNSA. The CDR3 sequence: CASSPSFLYNEQFF. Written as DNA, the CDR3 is TGTGCCAGCAGCCCCTCCTTTCTCTACAATGAGCAGTTCTTC.

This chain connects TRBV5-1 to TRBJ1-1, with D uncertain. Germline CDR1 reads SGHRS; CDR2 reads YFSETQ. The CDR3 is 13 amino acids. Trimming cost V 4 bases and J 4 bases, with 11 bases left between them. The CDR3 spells CASSLREGTEAFF. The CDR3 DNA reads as TGCGCCAGCAGCCTCCGGGAGGGCACTGAAGCTTTCTTT.

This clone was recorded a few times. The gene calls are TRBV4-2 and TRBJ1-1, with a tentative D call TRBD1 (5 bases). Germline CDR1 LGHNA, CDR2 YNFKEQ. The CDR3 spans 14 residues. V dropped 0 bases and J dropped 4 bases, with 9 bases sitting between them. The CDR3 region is CASSQDMGGTEAFF. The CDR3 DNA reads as TGTGCCAGCAGCCAAGATATGGGGGGCACTGAAGCTTTCTTT.

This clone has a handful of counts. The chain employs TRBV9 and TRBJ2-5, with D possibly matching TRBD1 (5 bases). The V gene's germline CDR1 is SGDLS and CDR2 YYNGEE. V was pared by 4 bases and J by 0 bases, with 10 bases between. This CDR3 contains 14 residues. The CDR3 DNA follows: TGTGCCAGCAGCATAGGGGTGGACCAAGAGACCCAGTACTTC. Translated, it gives CASSIGVDQETQYF. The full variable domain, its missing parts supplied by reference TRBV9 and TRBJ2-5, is DSGVTQTPKHLITATGQRVTLRCSPRSGDLSVYWYQQSLDQGLQFLIQYYNGEERAKGNILERFSAQQFPDLHSELNLSSLELGDSALYFCASSIGVDQETQYFGPGTRLLVL.